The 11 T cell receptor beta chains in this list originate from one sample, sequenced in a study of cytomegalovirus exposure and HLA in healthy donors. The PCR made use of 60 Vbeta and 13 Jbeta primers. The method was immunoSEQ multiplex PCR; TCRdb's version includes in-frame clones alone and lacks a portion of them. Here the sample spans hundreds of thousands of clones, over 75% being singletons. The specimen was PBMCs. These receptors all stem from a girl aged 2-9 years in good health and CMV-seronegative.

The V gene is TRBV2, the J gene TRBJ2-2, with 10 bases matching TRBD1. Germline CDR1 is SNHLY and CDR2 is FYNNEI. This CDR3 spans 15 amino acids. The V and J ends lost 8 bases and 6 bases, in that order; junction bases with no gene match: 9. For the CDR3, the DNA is TGTGCCAGCGGGGAGGACAGGGGGATATCCGGGGAGCTGTTTTTT. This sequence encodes CASGEDRGISGELFF.

CDR3 sequence: CASSQGGTTEAFF. The CDR3 coding sequence is TGTGCCAGCTCACAGGGGGGGACCACTGAAGCTTTCTTT. The chain couples TRBV19 to TRBJ1-1, with TRBD1 identical over 8 bases. The CDR3 has 13 residues. Germline CDR1 and CDR2: LNHDA and SQIVND (reference sequence). V was clipped by 9 bases and J by 4 bases; unmatched bases: 7.

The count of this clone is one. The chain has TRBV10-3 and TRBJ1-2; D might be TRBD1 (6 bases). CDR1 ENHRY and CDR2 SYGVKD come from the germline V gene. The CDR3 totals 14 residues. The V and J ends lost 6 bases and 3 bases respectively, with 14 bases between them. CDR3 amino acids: CAIRIQGSDYGYTF. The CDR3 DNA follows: TGTGCCATCAGAATTCAGGGGTCTGACTATGGCTACACCTTC.

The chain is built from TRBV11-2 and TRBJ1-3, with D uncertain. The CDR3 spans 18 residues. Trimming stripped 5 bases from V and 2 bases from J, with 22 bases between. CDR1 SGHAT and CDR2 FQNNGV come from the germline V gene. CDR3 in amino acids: CASSHNLGYPRTGNTIYF. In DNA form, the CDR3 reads TGTGCCAGCAGCCATAATCTAGGTTATCCACGAACTGGAAACACCATATATTTT. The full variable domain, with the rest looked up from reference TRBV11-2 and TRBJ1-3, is EAGVAQSPRYKIIEKRQSVAFWCNPISGHATLYWYQQILGQGPKLLIQFQNNGVVDDSQLPKDRFSAERLKGVDSTLKIQPAKLEDSAVYLCASSHNLGYPRTGNTIYFGEGSWLTVV.

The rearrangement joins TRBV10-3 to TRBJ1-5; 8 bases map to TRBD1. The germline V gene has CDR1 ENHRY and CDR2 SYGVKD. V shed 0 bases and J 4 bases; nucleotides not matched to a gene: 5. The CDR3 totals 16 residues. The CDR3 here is CAISESTGGPNQPQHF. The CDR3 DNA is TGTGCCATCAGTGAGTCTACAGGGGGACCTAATCAGCCCCAGCATTTT.

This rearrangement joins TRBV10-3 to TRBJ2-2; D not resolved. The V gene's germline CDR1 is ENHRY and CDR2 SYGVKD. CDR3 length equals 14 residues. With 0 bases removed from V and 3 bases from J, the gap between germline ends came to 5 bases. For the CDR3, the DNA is TGTGCCATCAGTGAGTCCACGGACACCGGGGAGCTGTTTTTT. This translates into CAISESTDTGELFF.

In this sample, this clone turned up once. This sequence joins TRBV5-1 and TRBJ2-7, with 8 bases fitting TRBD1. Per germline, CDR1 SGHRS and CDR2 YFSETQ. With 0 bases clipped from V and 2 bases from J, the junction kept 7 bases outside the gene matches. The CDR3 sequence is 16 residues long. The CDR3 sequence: CASSLAGVTGAYEQYF. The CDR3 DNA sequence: TGCGCCAGCAGCTTGGCGGGGGTGACAGGGGCCTACGAGCAGTACTTC.

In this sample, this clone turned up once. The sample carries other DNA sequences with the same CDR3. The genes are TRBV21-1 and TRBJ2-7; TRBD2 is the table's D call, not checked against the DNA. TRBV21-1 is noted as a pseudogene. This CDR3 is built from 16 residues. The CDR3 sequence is CASTYSTSGSRHEQYF. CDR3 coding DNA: TGTGCCAGCACCTATTCAACTAGCGGGAGTCGCCACGAGCAGTACTTC.

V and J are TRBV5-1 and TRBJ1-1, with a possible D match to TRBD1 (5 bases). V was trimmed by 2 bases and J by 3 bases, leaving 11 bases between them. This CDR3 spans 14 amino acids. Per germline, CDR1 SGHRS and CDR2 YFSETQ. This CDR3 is CASSLYPGDTEAFF. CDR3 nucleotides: TGCGCCAGCAGCTTATACCCGGGGGACACTGAAGCTTTCTTT.

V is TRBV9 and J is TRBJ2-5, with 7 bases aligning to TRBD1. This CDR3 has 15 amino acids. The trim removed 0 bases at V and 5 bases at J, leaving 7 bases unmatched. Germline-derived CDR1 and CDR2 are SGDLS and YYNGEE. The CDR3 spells CASSVDPSRGETQYF. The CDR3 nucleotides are TGTGCCAGCAGCGTAGACCCTAGCAGGGGGGAGACCCAGTACTTC.

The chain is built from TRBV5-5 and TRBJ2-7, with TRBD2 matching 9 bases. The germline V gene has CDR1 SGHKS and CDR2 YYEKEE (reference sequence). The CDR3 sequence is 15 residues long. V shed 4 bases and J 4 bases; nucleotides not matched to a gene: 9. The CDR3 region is CASSLGGSGRYEQYF. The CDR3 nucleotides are TGTGCCAGCAGCCTAGGTGGCAGCGGGAGGTACGAGCAGTACTTC.